Described below is a single TCR beta chain sequence and its context. At least ten counts were recorded for this clonotype. The antigen it recognizes is unknown. No qualities accompany the bases; no much larger clone lies one base away. This entry comes from a study (dated by TCRdb to about 2016). The germline V gene specifies ENHRY as CDR1 and SYGVKD as CDR2. V sheds 6 bases and J sheds 1 base, leaving 17 bases between their ends. Reading from cysteine to phenylalanine, the CDR3 counts 16 amino acids. The read is trimmed to its CDR3 DNA, 48 bases read in frame from base 1. Receptors were amplified or captured by RT-PCR. The sequencer listed for this sample is Illumina MiSeq. Using fastp at Q25 and MiXCR, TCRdb reprocessed the public reads and kept productive beta chains. Each entry is one CDR3 protein sequence, shown with its most common DNA and genes. The sample contains almost 700,000 distinct CDR3 sequences, approximately 15% of them found a single time. The ten largest clones represent roughly 3.9% of the sample.

This sequence uses TRBV10-3 and TRBJ2-3, with TRBD1 perhaps the D gene, on 6 matching bases. The TCR originated in a female donor in good health, serving as a healthy control. Sequenced material: memory CD4+ T cells from blood. The nucleotide sequence reads as follows: TGTGCCATCAGCGAGGGGACAAAGGACGGCACAGATACGCAGTATTTT. Its coded protein is CAISEGTKDGTDTQYF.